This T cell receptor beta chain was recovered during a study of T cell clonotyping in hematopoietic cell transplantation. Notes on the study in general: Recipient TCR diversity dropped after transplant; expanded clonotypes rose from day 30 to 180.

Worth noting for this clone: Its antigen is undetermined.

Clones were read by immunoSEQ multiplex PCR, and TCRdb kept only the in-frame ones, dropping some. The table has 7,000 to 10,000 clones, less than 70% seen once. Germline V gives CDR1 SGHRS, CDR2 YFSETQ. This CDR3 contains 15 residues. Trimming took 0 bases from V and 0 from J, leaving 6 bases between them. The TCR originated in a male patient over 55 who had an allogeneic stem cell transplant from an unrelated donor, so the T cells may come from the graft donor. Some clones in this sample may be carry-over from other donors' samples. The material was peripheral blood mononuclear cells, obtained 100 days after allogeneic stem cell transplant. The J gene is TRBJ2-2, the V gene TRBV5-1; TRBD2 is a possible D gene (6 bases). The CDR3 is CASSLGGANTGELFF. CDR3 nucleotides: TGCGCCAGCAGCTTGGGGGGGGCGAACACCGGGGAGCTGTTTTTT. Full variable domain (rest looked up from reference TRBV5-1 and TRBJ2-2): KAGVTQTPRYLIKTRGQQVTLSCSPISGHRSVSWYQQTPGQGLQFLFEYFSETQRNKGNFPGRFSGRQFSNSRSEMNVSTLELGDSALYLCASSLGGANTGELFFGEGSRLTVL.